A single sample gave rise to the 29 T cell receptor beta chains below, sequenced in a study of blood T cell repertoires in COVID-19. Assay: immunoSEQ multiplex PCR; the TCRdb copy retains only in-frame clones and omits some. The data contain about 270,000 clones, roughly nine tenths of them singletons. The sample consisted of peripheral blood. These receptor sequences come from a woman aged 25-40 years with COVID-19, enrolled during active disease.

J is TRBJ1-1 and V is TRBV6-5; 10 bases line up with TRBD1. The CDR3 consists of 14 residues. V was pared by 6 bases and J by 7 bases, with 8 bases of the junction left unmatched. The V gene's germline CDR1 is MNHEY and CDR2 SVGAGI. In nucleotides, the CDR3 is TGTGCCAGCAGAAGGACAGGGGGTAATATTGAAGCTTTCTTT. Translating gives CASRRTGGNIEAFF.

This chain links TRBV11-2 with TRBJ1-2, with 8 nucleotides matching TRBD1. Germline CDR1 is SGHAT and CDR2 is FQNNGV. The CDR3 is made up of 13 amino acids. V was pared by 3 bases and J by 7 bases, with 4 bases of the junction left unmatched. The CDR3 region has the DNA TGTGCCAGCAGCTTTACAGGGGGACGTGGCTACACCTTC. It specifies CASSFTGGRGYTF.

The CDR3 DNA is TGTGCCAGCAGCCGTCGGGGGGCGGGGACCGGGGAGCTGTTTTTT. It codes for CASSRRGAGTGELFF. This sequence joins TRBV3-1 (or the pseudogene TRBV3-2) and TRBJ2-2, with D maybe TRBD2 (7 bases). V lost 4 bases and J lost 5, with 14 bases in between. This CDR3 has 15 residues. Germline CDR1 reads LGHDT; CDR2 reads YNNKEL (reference sequence).

This chain uses TRBV9 with TRBJ1-3; possibly TRBD1 for D (6 bases). Germline assignment: CDR1 SGDLS and CDR2 YYNGEE. The CDR3 contains 15 residues. Trimming left V 2 bases short and J 8 bases short, with 17 bases between. CDR3 nucleotides: TGTGCCAGCAGCGTCCTCGTCGGGGGGCCGGACACCATATATTTT. Amino acids: CASSVLVGGPDTIYF.

The chain carries TRBV9 and TRBJ1-3, with D perhaps TRBD1 (5 bases). CDR1 is SGDLS, CDR2 YYNGEE, per germline. V was pared by 4 bases and J by 7 bases, with 15 bases between. This CDR3 has 14 amino acids. The CDR3 protein is CASSITTASNTIYF. The CDR3 nucleotides are TGTGCCAGCAGCATTACGACAGCGTCGAACACCATATATTTT.

The gene calls are TRBV7-9 and TRBJ1-2; D may be TRBD1 (5 bases). The length of the CDR3 is 14 residues. The germline gives CDR1 SEHNR, CDR2 FQNEAQ (reference sequence). Trimming removed 6 bases at V and 4 bases at J, with 15 bases between. CDR3 loop: CASRPLGGAYGYTF. The CDR3 DNA reads TGTGCCAGCAGGCCATTGGGGGGTGCCTATGGCTACACCTTC.

This chain links TRBV2 with TRBJ2-7, with D maybe TRBD1 (6 bases). The CDR3 loop spans 13 amino acids. Germline lookup yields CDR1 SNHLY and CDR2 FYNNEI. Trimming pared 1 base from V and 3 bases from J, leaving 7 bases between. CDR3: CASSEVDSYEQYF. The CDR3 DNA follows: TGTGCCAGCAGTGAAGTGGACAGCTACGAGCAGTACTTC. The complete variable domain, with remaining parts taken from reference TRBV2 and TRBJ2-7, reads EPEVTQTPSHQVTQMGQEVILRCVPISNHLYFYWYRQILGQKVEFLVSFYNNEISEKSEIFDDQFSVERPDGSNFTLKIRSTKLEDSAMYFCASSEVDSYEQYFGPGTRLTVT.

The chain has TRBV5-5 and TRBJ1-4; D gene uncertain. The ends were cut back, 4 bases at V and 2 bases at J, with 15 bases in the middle. The CDR3 consists of 16 residues. Germline V lookup: CDR1 SGHKS, CDR2 YYEKEE (reference sequence). The chain's CDR3 is CASSREDWVTNEKLFF. For the CDR3, the DNA is TGTGCCAGCAGCAGGGAGGATTGGGTTACTAATGAAAAACTGTTTTTT.

This chain uses TRBV5-4 with TRBJ2-3; 12 bases map to TRBD2. CDR1 and CDR2 (germline): SGHNT, YYREEE (reference sequence). The V segment lost 1 base and the J segment 3 bases; nucleotides outside the gene matches: 12. The CDR3 extends over 19 amino acids. The CDR3 loop reads CASSLTILAGGLYTDTQYF. CDR3 coding DNA: TGTGCCAGCAGCTTGACCATCCTAGCGGGGGGGCTGTATACAGATACGCAGTATTTT.

The V call is TRBV4-2, the J call TRBJ2-3; D is perhaps TRBD2 (7 bases). Germline values: CDR1 LGHNA, CDR2 YNFKEQ. V lost 4 bases to trimming and J lost 2 bases, with 16 bases between them. The CDR3 sequence is 16 residues long. In nucleotides, the CDR3 is TGTGCCAGCAGCCTGGGCGGGGGCCCTAACACAGATACGCAGTATTTT. Translating it yields CASSLGGGPNTDTQYF.

This clone was found a few times. V and J are TRBV6-5 and TRBJ2-3, with TRBD2 matching over 8 bases. The germline gives CDR1 MNHEY, CDR2 SVGAGI. V shed 4 bases and J 1 base; nucleotides not matched to a gene: 4. The CDR3 contains 15 residues. The CDR3 is CASSSAGGGTDTQYF. The DNA for the CDR3 is TGTGCCAGCAGTTCTGCGGGGGGTGGCACAGATACGCAGTATTTT.

The rearrangement links TRBV6-5 to TRBJ2-7; 11 bases map to TRBD1. This CDR3 region has 15 residues. The ends lost 2 bases at V and 4 bases at J; junction bases unmatched: 4. The germline CDR1 and CDR2 sequences are MNHEY and SVGAGI. CDR3 loop: CASSYGTGGRYEQYF. CDR3 nucleotide sequence: TGTGCCAGCAGTTACGGGACAGGGGGGAGGTACGAGCAGTACTTC.

This clone showed up just a few times. The rearrangement uses TRBV28 and TRBJ1-5; tentatively, D is TRBD1 (6 bases). V lost 4 bases and J 1 base, leaving 14 bases between the germline ends. This CDR3 spans 16 amino acids. CDR1 is MDHEN and CDR2 is SYDVKM in the germline V gene. In DNA, the CDR3 is TGTGCCAGCAGTTACGTGGCCAGGGGCAGCAATCAGCCCCAGCATTTT. It specifies CASSYVARGSNQPQHF.

The chain carries TRBV7-9 and TRBJ1-1; 8 bases fit TRBD1. The CDR3 spans 12 residues. V lost 4 bases and J lost 11; bases outside the gene matches: 6. Germline CDR1 reads SEHNR; CDR2 reads FQNEAQ (reference sequence). This CDR3 is CASSSRTGNAFF. The CDR3 coding sequence is TGTGCCAGCAGCTCCCGGACAGGGAATGCTTTCTTT.

A remark on this clone: Possible read error: a much larger clone is one base away. The V gene is TRBV5-4, the J gene TRBJ1-6; TRBD1 agrees at 7 bases. There are 14 residues in the CDR3. Germline CDR1 reads SGHNT; CDR2 reads YYREEE (reference sequence). V lost 4 bases, J lost 4 bases, and 2 bases stayed unmatched. The CDR3 protein is CASSPGQYNSPLHF. The CDR3 DNA is TGTGCCAGCAGCCCGGGACAGTATAATTCACCCCTCCACTTT. Complete variable domain (other parts from reference TRBV5-4 and TRBJ1-6): ETGVTQSPTHLIKTRGQQVTLRCSSQSGHNTVSWYQQALGQGPQFIFQYYREEENGRGNFPPRFSGLQFPNYSSELNVNALELDDSALYLCASSPGQYNSPLHFGNGTRLTVT.

This chain uses TRBV11-2 with TRBJ2-7, with 11 bases aligning to TRBD2. The CDR3 spans 15 residues. The junction had 4 bases not matched to a gene; V was cut back by 5 bases and J by 1 base. CDR1 and CDR2 (germline): SGHAT, FQNNGV. CDR3 sequence reads: CASSLAGGQSYEQYF. CDR3 in DNA: TGTGCCAGCAGCCTAGCGGGAGGACAGTCCTACGAGCAGTACTTC. The full variable domain, with the rest looked up from reference TRBV11-2 and TRBJ2-7, is EAGVAQSPRYKIIEKRQSVAFWCNPISGHATLYWYQQILGQGPKLLIQFQNNGVVDDSQLPKDRFSAERLKGVDSTLKIQPAKLEDSAVYLCASSLAGGQSYEQYFGPGTRLTVT.

The rearrangement links TRBV12-3 or TRBV12-4 to TRBJ2-3; D may be TRBD2 (5 bases). V was trimmed by 7 bases and J by 4 bases, leaving 9 bases between them. CDR3 length: 12 amino acids. The CDR3 DNA reads as TGTGCCAGCACCCTGGAGGCAGATACGCAGTATTTT. This codes for CASTLEADTQYF.

V usage is TRBV30 and J usage is TRBJ1-2; TRBD1 matches 9 bases. The CDR3 runs 13 residues. CDR1 and CDR2 (germline): GTSNPN, SVGIG (reference sequence). Unmatched junction bases numbered 7, after V lost 4 bases and J lost 7 bases. The CDR3 spells CAWTLTGGGGYTF. The CDR3 region has the DNA TGTGCCTGGACCCTCACAGGGGGCGGTGGCTACACCTTC. Full variable domain (missing parts from reference TRBV30 and TRBJ1-2): SQTIHQWPATLVQPVGSPLSLECTVEGTSNPNLYWYRQAAGRGLQLLFYSVGIGQISSEVPQNLSASRPQDRQFILSSKKLLLSDSGFYLCAWTLTGGGGYTFGSGTRLTVV.

V and J are TRBV6-5 and TRBJ2-1; 9 positions agree with TRBD1. Per germline, CDR1 MNHEY and CDR2 SVGAGI. The CDR3 extends over 14 amino acids. The junction had 6 bases not matched to a gene; V was cut back by 4 bases and J by 8 bases. CDR3 DNA: TGTGCCAGCAGTTTCGGACAGGGGTGGGATGAGCAGTTCTTC. Protein sequence: CASSFGQGWDEQFF.

The V gene is TRBV2, the J gene TRBJ2-1, with 14 bases identical to TRBD2. The CDR3 runs to 14 residues. The J segment lost 9 bases and the V segment lost 6 bases, leaving 4 bases of the junction unmatched. The germline V gene has CDR1 SNHLY and CDR2 FYNNEI. The CDR3 region has the DNA TGTGCCAGCAGAGGGACTAGCGGGGGAATTGAGCAGTTCTTC. Its protein product is CASRGTSGGIEQFF. Full variable domain (outside the CDR3, taken from reference TRBV2 and TRBJ2-1): EPEVTQTPSHQVTQMGQEVILRCVPISNHLYFYWYRQILGQKVEFLVSFYNNEISEKSEIFDDQFSVERPDGSNFTLKIRSTKLEDSAMYFCASRGTSGGIEQFFGPGTRLTVL.

The V gene is TRBV7-8, the J gene TRBJ2-7; D unresolved. This CDR3 is 16 amino acids long. Trimming removed 5 bases from V and 2 bases from J, with 19 bases in between. The germline gives CDR1 SGHVS, CDR2 FQNEAQ. As DNA, the CDR3 is TGTGCCAGCAGCACCCTCCGAGGTCCTGGCCCCTACGAGCAGTACTTC. This sequence encodes CASSTLRGPGPYEQYF.

The chain uses TRBV5-1 and TRBJ1-6; maybe TRBD1 (6 bases). V lost 1 base and J lost 6, with 14 bases in between. The CDR3 sequence is 16 residues long. The germline V gene encodes CDR1 SGHRS and CDR2 YFSETQ. CDR3 DNA: TGCGCCAGCAGCTTGCAGTCCGCAGGGGTTAATTCACCCCTCCACTTT. Its protein product is CASSLQSAGVNSPLHF.

The rearrangement uses TRBV14 and TRBJ2-7; 9 nucleotides line up with TRBD1. This CDR3 region has 14 residues. The ends lost 4 bases at V and 5 bases at J; junction bases unmatched: 6. Germline loops: CDR1 SGHDN, CDR2 FVKESK. The CDR3 loop reads CASSPLGTGNEQYF. DNA for the CDR3: TGTGCCAGCAGCCCCCTAGGGACAGGGAACGAGCAGTACTTC.

The CDR3 protein is CASSRRALRGTDTQYF. The CDR3 bases are TGCGCCAGCAGCCGGAGAGCTCTGCGGGGCACAGATACGCAGTATTTT. The chain employs TRBV4-1 and TRBJ2-3; perhaps TRBD2 as D (5 bases). Trimming took off 4 bases at V and 1 base at J, with 15 bases between the two ends. The CDR3 runs to 16 residues. Germline-derived CDR1 and CDR2 are MGHRA and YSYEKL.

The chain joins TRBV18 to TRBJ2-1, with 7 bases aligning to TRBD1. Germline CDR1 KGHSH, CDR2 LQKENI. V trimming: 8 bases; J trimming: 5 bases; junction bases outside the gene matches: 12. This CDR3 spans 15 amino acids. The CDR3 bases are TGTGCCAGCCGAAATCCGGGACAGAGAGACAATGAGCAGTTCTTC. It yields the protein CASRNPGQRDNEQFF. Using reference TRBV18 and TRBJ2-1 for the parts outside the CDR3, the full variable domain is NAGVMQNPRHLVRRRGQEARLRCSPMKGHSHVYWYRQLPEEGLKFMVYLQKENIIDESGMPKERFSAEFPKEGPSILRIQQVVRGDSAAYFCASRNPGQRDNEQFFGPGTRLTVL.

The V call is TRBV4-2, the J call TRBJ2-7, with 9 nucleotides matching TRBD2. The CDR3 is 15 amino acids. The germline CDR1 and CDR2 sequences are LGHNA and YNFKEQ. Germline trimming cut 5 bases from V and 6 bases from J; bases unmatched to any gene: 11. The CDR3 loop is CASSDLLAGPPEQYF. The CDR3 DNA reads TGTGCCAGCAGCGACCTTCTAGCGGGGCCTCCCGAGCAGTACTTC.

V is TRBV5-5 and J is TRBJ2-3; D is perhaps TRBD2 (6 bases). The germline CDR1 and CDR2 sequences are SGHKS and YYEKEE (reference sequence). The CDR3 runs 15 residues. The V gene lost 0 bases and the J gene lost 1 base, with 9 bases spanning the gap. In DNA, the CDR3 is TGTGCCAGCAGCTTGGGCCCGGGGGGCACAGATACGCAGTATTTT. The encoded protein is CASSLGPGGTDTQYF.

This clone came up once. CDR3: CASSLQGNQPQHF. DNA for the CDR3: TGTGCCAGCAGTTTACAGGGGAATCAGCCCCAGCATTTT. The chain combines TRBV6-5 with TRBJ1-5; 7 nucleotides match TRBD1. Germline V gene sequence: CDR1 MNHEY, CDR2 SVGAGI. V was clipped by 4 bases and J by 4 bases; unmatched bases: 1. The CDR3 has 13 amino acids.

The rearrangement uses TRBV10-2 and TRBJ1-4; D gene ambiguous. The germline gives CDR1 WSHSY, CDR2 SAAADI. The CDR3 contains 13 residues. V was shortened by 10 bases and J by 0 bases, with 9 bases between the two germline ends. This CDR3 reads CATYSTTNEKLFF. The CDR3, as DNA: TGCGCCACGTACAGCACAACTAATGAAAAACTGTTTTTT.